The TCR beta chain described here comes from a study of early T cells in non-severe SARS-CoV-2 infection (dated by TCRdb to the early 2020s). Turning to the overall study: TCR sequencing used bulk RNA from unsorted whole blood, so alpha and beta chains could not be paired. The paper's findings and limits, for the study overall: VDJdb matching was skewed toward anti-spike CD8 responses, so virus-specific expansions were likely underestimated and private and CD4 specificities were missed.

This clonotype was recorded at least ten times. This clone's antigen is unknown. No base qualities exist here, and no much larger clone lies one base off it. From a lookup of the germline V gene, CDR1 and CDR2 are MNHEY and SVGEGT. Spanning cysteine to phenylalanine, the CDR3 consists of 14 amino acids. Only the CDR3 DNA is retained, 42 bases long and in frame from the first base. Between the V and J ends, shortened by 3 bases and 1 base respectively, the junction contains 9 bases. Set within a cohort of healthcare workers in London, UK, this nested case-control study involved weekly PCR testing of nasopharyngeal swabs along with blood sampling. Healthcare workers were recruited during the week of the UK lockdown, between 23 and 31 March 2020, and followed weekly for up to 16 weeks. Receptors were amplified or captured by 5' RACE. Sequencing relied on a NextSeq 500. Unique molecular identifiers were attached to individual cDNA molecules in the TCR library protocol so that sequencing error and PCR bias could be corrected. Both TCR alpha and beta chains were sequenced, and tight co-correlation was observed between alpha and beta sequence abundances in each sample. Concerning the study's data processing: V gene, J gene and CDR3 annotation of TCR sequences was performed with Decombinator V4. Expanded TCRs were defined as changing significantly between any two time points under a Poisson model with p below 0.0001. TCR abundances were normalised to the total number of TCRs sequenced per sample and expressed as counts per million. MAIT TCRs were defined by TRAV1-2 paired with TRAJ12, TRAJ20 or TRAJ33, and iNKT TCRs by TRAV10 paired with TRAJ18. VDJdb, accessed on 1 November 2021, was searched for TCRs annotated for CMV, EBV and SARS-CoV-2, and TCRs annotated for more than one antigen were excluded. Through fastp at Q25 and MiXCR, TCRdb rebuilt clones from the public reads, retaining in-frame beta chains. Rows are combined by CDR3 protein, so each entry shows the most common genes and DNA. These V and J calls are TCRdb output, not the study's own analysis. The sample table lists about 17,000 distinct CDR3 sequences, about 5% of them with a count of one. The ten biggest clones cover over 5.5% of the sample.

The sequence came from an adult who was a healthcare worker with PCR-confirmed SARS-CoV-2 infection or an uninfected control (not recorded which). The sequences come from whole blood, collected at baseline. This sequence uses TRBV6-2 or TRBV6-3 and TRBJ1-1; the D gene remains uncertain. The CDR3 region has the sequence CASSYPGPNTEAFF. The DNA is TGTGCCAGCAGTTATCCGGGTCCGAACACTGAAGCTTTCTTT.